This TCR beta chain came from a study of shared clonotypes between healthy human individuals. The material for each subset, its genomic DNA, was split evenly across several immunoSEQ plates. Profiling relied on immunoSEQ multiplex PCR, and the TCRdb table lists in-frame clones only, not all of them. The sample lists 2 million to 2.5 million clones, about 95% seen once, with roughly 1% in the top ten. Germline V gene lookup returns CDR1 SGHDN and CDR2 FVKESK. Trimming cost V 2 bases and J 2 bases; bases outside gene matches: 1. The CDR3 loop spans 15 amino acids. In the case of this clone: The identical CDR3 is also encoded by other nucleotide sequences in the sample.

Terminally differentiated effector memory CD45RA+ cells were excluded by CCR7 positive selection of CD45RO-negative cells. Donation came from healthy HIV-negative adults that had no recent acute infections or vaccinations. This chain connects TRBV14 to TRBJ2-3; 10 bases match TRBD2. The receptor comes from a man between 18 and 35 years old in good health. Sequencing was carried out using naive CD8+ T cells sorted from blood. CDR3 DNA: TGTGCCAGCAGCCAACTAGCGGGAGTCACAGATACGCAGTATTTT. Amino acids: CASSQLAGVTDTQYF.